The entry that follows covers one T cell receptor (beta chain) sequence. This clone's antigen is unknown. No much larger clone exists at a distance of one base, and base qualities are not known. The sample originates from a study of blood T cell repertoires in COVID-19 (dated by TCRdb to 2018 to 2020). About the full investigation: Samples from collaborators originated in the United States, Italy and Spain and spanned both the acute and convalescent phases of COVID-19. The material from the prospective study consisted of cDNA or gDNA derived from T cells, B-cell-depleted T cells, or PBMCs. The repertoires were made available in a free public database intended to serve as a resource for research on the immune response to SARS-CoV-2. Where available, HLA class I and class II types were taken from metadata supplied by the sample provider and were not determined by assay-based typing. Samples were obtained from the ongoing ImmuneRACE study (first 160 participants) and from roughly 1,300 subjects provided by 6 global collaborators. Sample metadata almost always included a de-identified subject ID, COVID-19 status, age in years and sex. Deeply sampled blood TCRbeta repertoires from subjects exposed to, actively infected with, or recovered from COVID-19 were included in the dataset. The research as a whole found: Clinical and demographic metadata were provided uncurated, with the amount varying by source and participant.

The CDR3 contains 17 residues, cysteine and phenylalanine counted. Only the CDR3 DNA is retained, 51 bases long and in frame from the first base. Trimming removed 0 bases from V and 0 bases from J, leaving 14 bases between the germline ends. From the germline V gene, CDR1 is SGHAT and CDR2 is FQNNGV. Each collaborating institution followed its own protocols to collect whole blood in K2EDTA tubes. For TCRbeta analysis, collaborator samples were shipped as frozen whole blood, as isolated PBMCs, or as DNA extracted from either sample type. TCRbeta CDR3 regions were amplified from genomic DNA by means of the immunoSEQ Assay, a bias-controlled multiplex PCR. On the study's bioinformatics: Nucleated cell counts per sample were estimated from amplification of reference gene primers within the assay. Sequence reads were collapsed and filtered to measure the absolute abundance of every unique TCRbeta CDR3 rearrangement. For each sample, productive Simpson clonality was calculated as the square root of Simpson's diversity index over productive rearrangements. TCRdb took this table from immuneACCESS and kept in-frame rearrangements with V and J called. Such tables lack part of the clones; where checked against another copy, unresolved V genes explain under half of the gap, and the rest is unexplained. V, J and clone size are those of that table, while D and trimming were read from the DNA. The sample table lists approximately 85,000 clones, 90% of them with a count of one. The top ten hold 4.3% of the sample.

The clonotype comes from a woman aged 80 or over with active or convalescent COVID-19. The chain joins TRBV11-2 to TRBJ1-1; TRBD1 might be the D gene, on 5 matching bases. Material: peripheral blood. DNA sequence: TGTGCCAGCAGCTTAGATCGCTGGGACTCAATGAACACTGAAGCTTTCTTT. Its translation is CASSLDRWDSMNTEAFF.